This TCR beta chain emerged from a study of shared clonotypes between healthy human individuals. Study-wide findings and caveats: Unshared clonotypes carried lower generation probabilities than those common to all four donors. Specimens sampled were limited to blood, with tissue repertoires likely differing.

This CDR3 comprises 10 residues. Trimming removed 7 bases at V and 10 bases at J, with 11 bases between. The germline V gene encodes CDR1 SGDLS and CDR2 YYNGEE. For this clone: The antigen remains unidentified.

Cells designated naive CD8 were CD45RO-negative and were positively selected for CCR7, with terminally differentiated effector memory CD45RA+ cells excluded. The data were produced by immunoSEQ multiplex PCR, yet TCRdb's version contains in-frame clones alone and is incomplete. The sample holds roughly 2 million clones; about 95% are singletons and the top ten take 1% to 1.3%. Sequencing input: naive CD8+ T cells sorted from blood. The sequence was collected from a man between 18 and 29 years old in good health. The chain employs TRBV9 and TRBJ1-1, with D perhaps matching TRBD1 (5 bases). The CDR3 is CASGDGAAFF. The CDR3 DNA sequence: TGTGCCAGCGGGGATGGGGCAGCTTTCTTT. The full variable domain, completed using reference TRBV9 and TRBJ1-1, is DSGVTQTPKHLITATGQRVTLRCSPRSGDLSVYWYQQSLDQGLQFLIQYYNGEERAKGNILERFSAQQFPDLHSELNLSSLELGDSALYFCASGDGAAFFGQGTRLTVV.